This T cell receptor beta chain appears in the sequencing data of a study of read filtering for tumor transcriptome and immune sequencing. The library was built from roughly 400 ng RNA with molecular barcoded adaptors for alpha/delta and beta/gamma chains. MiXCR, applied by TCRdb to the reads, yields one record per CDR3 protein. The sample shows tens of thousands of distinct CDR3 sequences, 15% to 20% of them seen only once. CDR1 is DFQATT, CDR2 SNEGSKA, per germline (reference sequence). Trimming cost V 0 bases and J 7 bases; bases outside gene matches: 6. The CDR3 is 15 residues long. This clonotype is medium-sized (0.01 to 0.1%) within its sample.

The V gene is TRBV20-1, the J gene TRBJ2-1; 10 bases line up with TRBD1. This receptor was identified in a donor aged 40 or over with multiple myeloma. Sequencing was performed on a population of CD138-negative cells sorted from bone marrow. The CDR3 region is CSARDRTGGWNEQFF. The CDR3 DNA reads TGCAGTGCTAGAGATCGGACAGGGGGGTGGAATGAGCAGTTCTTC.